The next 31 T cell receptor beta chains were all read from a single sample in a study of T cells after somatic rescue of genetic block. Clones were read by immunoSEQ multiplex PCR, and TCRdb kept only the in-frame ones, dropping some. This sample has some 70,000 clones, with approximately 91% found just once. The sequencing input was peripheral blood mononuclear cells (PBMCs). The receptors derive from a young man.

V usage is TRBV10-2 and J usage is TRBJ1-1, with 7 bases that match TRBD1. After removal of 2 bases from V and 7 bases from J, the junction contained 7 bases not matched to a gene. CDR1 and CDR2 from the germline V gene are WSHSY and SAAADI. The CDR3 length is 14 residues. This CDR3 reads CASSELGGEGEAFF. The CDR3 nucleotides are TGCGCCAGCAGTGAGCTAGGGGGCGAGGGTGAAGCTTTCTTT.

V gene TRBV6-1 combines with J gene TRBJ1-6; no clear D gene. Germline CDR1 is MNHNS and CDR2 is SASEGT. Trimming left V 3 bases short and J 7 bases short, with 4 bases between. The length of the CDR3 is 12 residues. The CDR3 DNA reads TGTGCCAGCAGTGATCGGAATTCACCCCTCCACTTT. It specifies CASSDRNSPLHF.

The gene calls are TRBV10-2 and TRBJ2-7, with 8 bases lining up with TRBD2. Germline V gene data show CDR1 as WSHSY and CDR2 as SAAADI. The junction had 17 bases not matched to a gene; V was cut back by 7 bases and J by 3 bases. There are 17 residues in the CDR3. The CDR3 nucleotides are TGCGCCAGCATCCCCCCTGGCCGGACGACTAGCGACTACGAGCAGTACTTC. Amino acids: CASIPPGRTTSDYEQYF.

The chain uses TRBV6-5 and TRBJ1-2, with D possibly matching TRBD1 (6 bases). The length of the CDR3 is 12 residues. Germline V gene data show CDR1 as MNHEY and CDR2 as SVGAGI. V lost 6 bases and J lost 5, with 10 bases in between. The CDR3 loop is CASSRDKYGYTF. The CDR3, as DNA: TGTGCCAGCAGCCGGGACAAGTATGGCTACACCTTC.

The CDR3 DNA sequence: TGTGCCAGCAGTCAGAGGTACTCATCCACAGATACGCAGTATTTT. It specifies CASSQRYSSTDTQYF. The chain combines TRBV27 with TRBJ2-3; D call uncertain. Trimming cost V 5 bases and J 2 bases, with 14 bases left between them. Looked up from germline, CDR1 is MNHEY and CDR2 is SMNVEV (reference sequence). The CDR3 extends over 15 amino acids.

In DNA form, the CDR3 reads TGTGCCAGCAGCCGCCCCGGAGCAACTAATGAAAAACTGTTTTTT. Amino acids: CASSRPGATNEKLFF. The J gene is TRBJ1-4, the V gene TRBV16; D remains ambiguous. The ends were cut back, 4 bases at V and 0 bases at J, with 9 bases in the middle. The germline gives CDR1 KGHSY, CDR2 FQNENV. The CDR3 extends over 15 amino acids.

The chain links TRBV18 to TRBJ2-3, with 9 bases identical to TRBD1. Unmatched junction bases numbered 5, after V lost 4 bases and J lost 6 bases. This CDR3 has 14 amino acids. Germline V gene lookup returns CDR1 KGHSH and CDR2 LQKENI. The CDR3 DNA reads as TGTGCCAGCTCACTCGGGACAGGGAAGGATACGCAGTATTTT. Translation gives CASSLGTGKDTQYF.

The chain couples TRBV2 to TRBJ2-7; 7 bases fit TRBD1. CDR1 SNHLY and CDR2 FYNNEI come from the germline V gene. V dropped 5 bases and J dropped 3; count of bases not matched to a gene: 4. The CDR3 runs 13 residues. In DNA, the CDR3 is TGTGCCAGCAGTTTCGGACAGGACTACGAGCAGTACTTC. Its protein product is CASSFGQDYEQYF. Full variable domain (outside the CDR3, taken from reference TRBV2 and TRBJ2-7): EPEVTQTPSHQVTQMGQEVILRCVPISNHLYFYWYRQILGQKVEFLVSFYNNEISEKSEIFDDQFSVERPDGSNFTLKIRSTKLEDSAMYFCASSFGQDYEQYFGPGTRLTVT.

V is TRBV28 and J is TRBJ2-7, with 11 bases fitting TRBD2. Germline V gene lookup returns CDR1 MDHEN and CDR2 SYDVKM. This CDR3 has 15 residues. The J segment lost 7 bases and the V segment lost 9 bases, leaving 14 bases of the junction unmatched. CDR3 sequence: CASSSSGRYLGEQYF. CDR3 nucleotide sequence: TGTGCCAGTTCGTCTAGCGGGAGGTATTTAGGTGAGCAGTACTTC.

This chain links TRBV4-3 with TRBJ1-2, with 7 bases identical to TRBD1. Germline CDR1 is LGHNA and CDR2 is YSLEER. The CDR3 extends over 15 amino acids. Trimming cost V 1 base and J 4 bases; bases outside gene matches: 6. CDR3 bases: TGCGCCAGCAGCCAAGGGGACAGCCCGGGCTATGGCTACACCTTC. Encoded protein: CASSQGDSPGYGYTF.

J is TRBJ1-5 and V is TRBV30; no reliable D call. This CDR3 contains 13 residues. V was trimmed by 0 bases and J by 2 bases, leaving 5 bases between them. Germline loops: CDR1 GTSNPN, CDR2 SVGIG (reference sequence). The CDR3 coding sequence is TGTGCCTGGAGTGTACTGGGCAATCAGCCCCAGCATTTT. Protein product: CAWSVLGNQPQHF.

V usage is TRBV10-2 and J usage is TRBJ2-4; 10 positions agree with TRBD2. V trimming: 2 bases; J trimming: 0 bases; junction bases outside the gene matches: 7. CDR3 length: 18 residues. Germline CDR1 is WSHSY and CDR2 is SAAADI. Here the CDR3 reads CASSEASGRHLAKNIQYF. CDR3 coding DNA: TGCGCCAGCAGTGAGGCTAGCGGGAGACATCTAGCCAAAAACATTCAGTACTTC.

The CDR3 region is CASSLGLAGGQETQYF. CDR3 in DNA: TGTGCCAGCAGCTTAGGACTAGCGGGAGGACAAGAGACCCAGTACTTC. The J gene is TRBJ2-5, the V gene TRBV7-9, with 13 bases identical to TRBD2. The junction had 1 base not matched to a gene; V was cut back by 1 base and J by 2 bases. The CDR3 is 16 amino acids. The germline V gene has CDR1 SEHNR and CDR2 FQNEAQ (reference sequence).

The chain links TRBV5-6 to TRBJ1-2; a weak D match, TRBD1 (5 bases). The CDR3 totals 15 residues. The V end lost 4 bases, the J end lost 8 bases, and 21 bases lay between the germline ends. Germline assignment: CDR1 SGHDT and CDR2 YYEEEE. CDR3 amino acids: CASSHVPGGKRGYTF. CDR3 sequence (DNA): TGTGCCAGCAGCCACGTACCCGGGGGTAAGAGGGGCTACACCTTC.

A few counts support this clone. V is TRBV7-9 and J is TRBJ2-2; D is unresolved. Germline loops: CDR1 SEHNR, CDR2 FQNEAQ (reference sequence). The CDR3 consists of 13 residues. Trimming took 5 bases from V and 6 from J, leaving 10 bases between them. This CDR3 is CASSPKWAGELFF. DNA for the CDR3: TGTGCCAGCAGCCCGAAGTGGGCCGGGGAGCTGTTTTTT.

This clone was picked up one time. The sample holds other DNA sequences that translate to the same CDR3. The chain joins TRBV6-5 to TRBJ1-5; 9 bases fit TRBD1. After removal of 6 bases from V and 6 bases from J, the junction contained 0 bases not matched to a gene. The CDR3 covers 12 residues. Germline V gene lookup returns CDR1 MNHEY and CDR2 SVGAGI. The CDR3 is CASRTGGQPQHF. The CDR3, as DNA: TGTGCCAGCAGGACAGGGGGTCAGCCCCAGCATTTT.

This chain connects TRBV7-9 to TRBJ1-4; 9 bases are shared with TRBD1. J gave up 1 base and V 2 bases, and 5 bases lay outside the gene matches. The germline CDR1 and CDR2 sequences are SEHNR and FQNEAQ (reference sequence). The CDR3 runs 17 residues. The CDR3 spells CASSLHGTGRTNEKLFF. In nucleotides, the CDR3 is TGTGCCAGCAGCTTACATGGGACAGGGAGAACTAATGAAAAACTGTTTTTT.

This CDR3 is CASSATGNNEQFF. The CDR3 coding sequence is TGTGCCAGCAGCGCGACAGGTAACAATGAGCAGTTCTTC. This chain connects TRBV9 to TRBJ2-1, with TRBD1 as a possible D gene (6 bases). The V and J ends lost 3 bases and 5 bases respectively, with 9 bases between them. CDR1 and CDR2 from the germline V gene are SGDLS and YYNGEE. The CDR3 length is 13 residues.

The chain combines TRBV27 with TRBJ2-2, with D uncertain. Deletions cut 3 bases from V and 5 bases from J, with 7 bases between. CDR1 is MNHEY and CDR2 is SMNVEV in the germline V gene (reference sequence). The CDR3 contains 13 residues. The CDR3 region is CASSFKFTGELFF. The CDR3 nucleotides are TGTGCCAGCAGTTTTAAGTTTACCGGGGAGCTGTTTTTT.

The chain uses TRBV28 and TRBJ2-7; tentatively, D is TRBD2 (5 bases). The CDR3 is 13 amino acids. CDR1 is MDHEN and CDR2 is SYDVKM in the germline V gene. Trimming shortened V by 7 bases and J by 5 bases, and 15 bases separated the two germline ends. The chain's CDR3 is CASTTLFGNEQYF. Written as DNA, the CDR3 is TGTGCCAGCACCACTCTTTTCGGGAACGAGCAGTACTTC.

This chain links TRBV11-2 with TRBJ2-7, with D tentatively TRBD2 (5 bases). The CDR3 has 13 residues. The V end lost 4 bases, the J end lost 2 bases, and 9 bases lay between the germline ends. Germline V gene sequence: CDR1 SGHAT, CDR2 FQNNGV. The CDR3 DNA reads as TGTGCCAGCAGCTCCGGAGGCCCCTACGAGCAGTACTTC. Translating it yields CASSSGGPYEQYF.

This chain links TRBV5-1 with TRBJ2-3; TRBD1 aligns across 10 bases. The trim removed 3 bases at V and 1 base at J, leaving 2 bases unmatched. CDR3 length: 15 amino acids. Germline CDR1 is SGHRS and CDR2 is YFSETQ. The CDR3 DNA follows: TGCGCCAGCAGCTGGACAGGGGGACGCACAGATACGCAGTATTTT. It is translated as CASSWTGGRTDTQYF.

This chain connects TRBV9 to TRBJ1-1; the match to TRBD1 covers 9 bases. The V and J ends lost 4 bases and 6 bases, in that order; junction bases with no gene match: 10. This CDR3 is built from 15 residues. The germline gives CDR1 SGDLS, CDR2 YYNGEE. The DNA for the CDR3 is TGTGCCAGCAGCCCGCGGGACAGGGTGATCGCTGAAGCTTTCTTT. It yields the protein CASSPRDRVIAEAFF.

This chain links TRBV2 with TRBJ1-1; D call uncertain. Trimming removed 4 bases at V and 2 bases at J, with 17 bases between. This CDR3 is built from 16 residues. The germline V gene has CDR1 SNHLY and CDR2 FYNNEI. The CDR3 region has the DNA TGTGCCAGCAGTGGGCCAGCTCCGACCGGCAACACTGAAGCTTTCTTT. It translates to CASSGPAPTGNTEAFF.

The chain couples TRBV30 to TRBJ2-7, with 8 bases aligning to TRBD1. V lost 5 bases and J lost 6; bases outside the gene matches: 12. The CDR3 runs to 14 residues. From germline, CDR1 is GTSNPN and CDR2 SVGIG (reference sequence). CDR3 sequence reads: CAWVRWQGAGEQYF. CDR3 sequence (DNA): TGTGCCTGGGTCCGATGGCAGGGGGCTGGCGAGCAGTACTTC.

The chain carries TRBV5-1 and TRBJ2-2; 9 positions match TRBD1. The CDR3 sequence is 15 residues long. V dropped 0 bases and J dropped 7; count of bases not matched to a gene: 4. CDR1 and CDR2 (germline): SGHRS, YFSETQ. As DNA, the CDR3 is TGCGCCAGCAGCTTGGCGGGGACAGGGATCGGGGAGCTGTTTTTT. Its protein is CASSLAGTGIGELFF. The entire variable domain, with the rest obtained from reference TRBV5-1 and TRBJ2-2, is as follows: KAGVTQTPRYLIKTRGQQVTLSCSPISGHRSVSWYQQTPGQGLQFLFEYFSETQRNKGNFPGRFSGRQFSNSRSEMNVSTLELGDSALYLCASSLAGTGIGELFFGEGSRLTVL.

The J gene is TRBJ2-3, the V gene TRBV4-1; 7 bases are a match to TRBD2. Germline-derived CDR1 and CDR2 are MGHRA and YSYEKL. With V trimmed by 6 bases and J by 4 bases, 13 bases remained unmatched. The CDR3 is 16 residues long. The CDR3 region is CASSRMAGVGSDTQYF. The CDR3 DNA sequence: TGCGCCAGCAGTCGTATGGCGGGAGTAGGTTCAGATACGCAGTATTTT.

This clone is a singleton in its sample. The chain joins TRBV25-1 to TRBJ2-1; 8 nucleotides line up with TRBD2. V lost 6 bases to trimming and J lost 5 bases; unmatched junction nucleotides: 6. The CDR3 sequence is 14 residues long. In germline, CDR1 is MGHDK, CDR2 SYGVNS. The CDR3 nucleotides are TGTGCCAGCAGCCGTTCGGGGGGGAACAATGAGCAGTTCTTC. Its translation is CASSRSGGNNEQFF.

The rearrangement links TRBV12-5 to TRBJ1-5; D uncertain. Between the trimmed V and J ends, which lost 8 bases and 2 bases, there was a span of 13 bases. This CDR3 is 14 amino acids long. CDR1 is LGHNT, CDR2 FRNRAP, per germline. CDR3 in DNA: TGTGCTAGTATCCCTTGGCCCGGCAATCAGCCCCAGCATTTT. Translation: CASIPWPGNQPQHF.

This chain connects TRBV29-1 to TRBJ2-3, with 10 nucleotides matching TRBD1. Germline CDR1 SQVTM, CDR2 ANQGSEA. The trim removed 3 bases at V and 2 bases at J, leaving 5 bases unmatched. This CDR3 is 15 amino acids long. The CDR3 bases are TGCAGCGTTGATAGGGGGACAGGGGTCACAGATACGCAGTATTTT. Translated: CSVDRGTGVTDTQYF.

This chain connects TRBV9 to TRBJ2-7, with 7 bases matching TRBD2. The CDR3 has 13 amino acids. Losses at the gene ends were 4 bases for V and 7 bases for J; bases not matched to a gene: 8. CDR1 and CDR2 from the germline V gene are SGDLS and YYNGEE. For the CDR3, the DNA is TGTGCCAGCAGCCGGGACTATGGCTGTGAGCAGTACTTC. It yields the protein CASSRDYGCEQYF.